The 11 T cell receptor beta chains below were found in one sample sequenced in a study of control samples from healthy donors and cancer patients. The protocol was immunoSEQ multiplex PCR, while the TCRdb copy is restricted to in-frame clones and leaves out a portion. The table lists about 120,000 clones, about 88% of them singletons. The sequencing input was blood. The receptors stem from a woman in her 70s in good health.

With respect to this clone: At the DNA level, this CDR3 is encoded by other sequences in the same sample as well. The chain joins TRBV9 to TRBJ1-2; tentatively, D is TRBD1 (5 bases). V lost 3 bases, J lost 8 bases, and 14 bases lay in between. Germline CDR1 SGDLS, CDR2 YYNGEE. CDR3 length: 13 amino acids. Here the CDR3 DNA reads TGTGCCAGCAGCGACAGGTTGGGTGGGGGCTACACCTTC. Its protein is CASSDRLGGGYTF.

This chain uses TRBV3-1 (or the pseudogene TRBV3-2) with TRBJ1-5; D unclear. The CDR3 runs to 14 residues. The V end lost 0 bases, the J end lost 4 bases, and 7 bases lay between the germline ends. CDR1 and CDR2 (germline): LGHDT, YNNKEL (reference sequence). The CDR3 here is CASSQDVGNQPQHF. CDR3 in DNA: TGTGCCAGCAGCCAAGATGTAGGGAATCAGCCCCAGCATTTT.

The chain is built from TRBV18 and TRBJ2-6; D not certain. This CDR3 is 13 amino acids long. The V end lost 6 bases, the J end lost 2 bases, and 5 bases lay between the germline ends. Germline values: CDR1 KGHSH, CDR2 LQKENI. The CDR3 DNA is TGTGCCAGCTCTACGGCTGGGGCCAACGTCCTGACTTTC. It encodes CASSTAGANVLTF.

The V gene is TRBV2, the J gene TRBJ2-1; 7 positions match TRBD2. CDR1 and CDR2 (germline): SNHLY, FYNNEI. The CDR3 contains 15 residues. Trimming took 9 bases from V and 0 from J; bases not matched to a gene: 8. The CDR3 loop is CASSGGTTSYNEQFF. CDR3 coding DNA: TGTGCCAGTTCTGGGGGGACTACCTCCTACAATGAGCAGTTCTTC. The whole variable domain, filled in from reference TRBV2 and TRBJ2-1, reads EPEVTQTPSHQVTQMGQEVILRCVPISNHLYFYWYRQILGQKVEFLVSFYNNEISEKSEIFDDQFSVERPDGSNFTLKIRSTKLEDSAMYFCASSGGTTSYNEQFFGPGTRLTVL.

The CDR3 here is CASRLMAGNTGELFF. For the CDR3, the DNA is TGTGCCAGCAGACTAATGGCAGGGAACACCGGGGAGCTGTTTTTT. The chain links TRBV7-3 to TRBJ2-2, with D hard to call. Germline-derived CDR1 and CDR2 are SGHTA and FQGTGA. Trimming pared 6 bases from V and 1 base from J, leaving 12 bases between. This CDR3 comprises 15 residues.

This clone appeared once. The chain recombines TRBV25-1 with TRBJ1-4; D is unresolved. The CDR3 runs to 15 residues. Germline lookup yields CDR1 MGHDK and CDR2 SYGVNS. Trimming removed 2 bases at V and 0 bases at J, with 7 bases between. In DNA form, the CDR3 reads TGTGCCAGCAGTGAAAGGCATGCAACTAATGAAAAACTGTTTTTT. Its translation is CASSERHATNEKLFF.

The CDR3 DNA reads TGTGCCTCCCAATGGGGATACAATGAGCAGTTCTTC. Its translation: CASQWGYNEQFF. The chain uses TRBV7-9 and TRBJ2-1; unclear D gene. Deletions cut 11 bases from V and 4 bases from J, with 12 bases between. CDR3 length equals 12 residues. From germline, CDR1 is SEHNR and CDR2 FQNEAQ (reference sequence).

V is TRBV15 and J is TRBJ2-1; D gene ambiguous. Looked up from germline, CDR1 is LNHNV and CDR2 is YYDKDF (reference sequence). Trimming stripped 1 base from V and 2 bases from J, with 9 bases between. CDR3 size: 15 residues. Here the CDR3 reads CATSRAELPYNEQFF. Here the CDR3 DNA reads TGTGCCACCAGCAGAGCGGAGTTACCCTACAATGAGCAGTTCTTC.

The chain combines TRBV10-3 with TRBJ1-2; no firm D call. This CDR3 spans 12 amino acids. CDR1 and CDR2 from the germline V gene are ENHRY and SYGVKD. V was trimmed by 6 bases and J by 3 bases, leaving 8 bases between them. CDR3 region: CAIRVGDYGYTF. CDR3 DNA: TGTGCCATCAGGGTCGGGGACTATGGCTACACCTTC.

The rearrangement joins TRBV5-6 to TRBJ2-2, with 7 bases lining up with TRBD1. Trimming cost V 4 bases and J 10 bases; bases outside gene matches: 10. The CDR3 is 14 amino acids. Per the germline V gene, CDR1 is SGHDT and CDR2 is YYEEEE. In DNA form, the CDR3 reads TGTGCCAGCAGCCGATATGACAGGGAATTGGAGCTGTTTTTT. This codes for CASSRYDRELELFF.

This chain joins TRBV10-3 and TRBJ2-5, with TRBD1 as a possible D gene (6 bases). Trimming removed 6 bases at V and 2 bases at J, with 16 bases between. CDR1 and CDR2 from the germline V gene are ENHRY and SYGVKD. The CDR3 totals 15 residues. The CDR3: CAISPTGTAQETQYF. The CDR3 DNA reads TGTGCCATCAGCCCTACAGGGACGGCTCAAGAGACCCAGTACTTC.